The T cell receptor (beta chain) under discussion was sequenced for a study of shared clonotypes between healthy human individuals. Study at large: Each donor's CD4 naive and CD4 memory cells filled three plates apiece, CD8 naive two, and CD8 memory one.

The CDR3 covers 13 residues. The germline gives CDR1 MDHEN, CDR2 SYDVKM. J gave up 7 bases and V 8 bases, and 10 bases lay outside the gene matches. Every donor was a Caucasian adult from Nashville, Tennessee. Overall study results and limits: Estimated richness was generally greater in naive than memory subsets.

Clones were sequenced by immunoSEQ multiplex PCR, and TCRdb holds only the in-frame ones, with some missing. This sample yields approximately 940,000 clones, of which approximately 80% are seen a single time; around 1.4% belongs to the top ten. As regards this clone: Its antigen remains unknown.

The chain is built from TRBV28 and TRBJ1-1; TRBD1 aligns across 7 bases. Sequencing input: memory CD4+ T cells sorted from blood. Described subset: CD45RA-negative fraction. This receptor was taken from a man aged 18 to 30 in good health. The CDR3 spells CASGEQTGIEAFF. The DNA of the CDR3 is TGTGCCAGCGGGGAACAGACAGGGATTGAAGCTTTCTTT.